This entry lists 21 T cell receptor beta chains sequenced from one sample in a study of cytomegalovirus exposure and HLA in healthy donors. TCRdb keeps only in-frame clones here, not all; method: immunoSEQ multiplex PCR. Counted here are 90,000 to 150,000 clones, more than 70% occurring once; the ten biggest clones make up roughly 5.3%. The sequencing sample was made of PBMCs. These receptors all come from a young man in good health and CMV-seronegative.

The rearrangement links TRBV19 to TRBJ2-3, with no clear D. The CDR3 runs 12 residues. V shed 6 bases and J shed 0 bases, with 4 bases lying between them. Germline CDR1 is LNHDA and CDR2 is SQIVND (reference sequence). CDR3 nucleotides: TGTGCCAGTAGCGGGAGCACAGATACGCAGTATTTT. Protein sequence: CASSGSTDTQYF.

The chain links TRBV6-1 to TRBJ2-1; 13 bases are a match to TRBD2. The CDR3 sequence is 16 residues long. Germline V gene lookup returns CDR1 MNHNS and CDR2 SASEGT. V shed 4 bases and J 0 bases; nucleotides not matched to a gene: 0. CDR3 in amino acids: CASSGTSGSSYNEQFF. The CDR3 nucleotides are TGTGCCAGCAGTGGGACTAGCGGGAGCTCCTACAATGAGCAGTTCTTC.

The rearrangement links TRBV6-5 to TRBJ2-1; 9 positions agree with TRBD2. Germline V gene sequence: CDR1 MNHEY, CDR2 SVGAGI. This CDR3 has 13 amino acids. Trimming at V came to 5 bases and at J to 16 bases, leaving 12 bases not matched to a gene. The CDR3 DNA is TGTGCCAGCAGTCACCCCGGACTAGCGAATCCTTTCTTC. Its translation is CASSHPGLANPFF.

The chain uses TRBV4-1 and TRBJ2-1, with D unclear. CDR3 length equals 16 residues. Germline V lookup: CDR1 MGHRA, CDR2 YSYEKL. Between the trimmed V and J ends, which lost 1 base and 1 base, there was a span of 11 bases. The CDR3 loop reads CASSQVTVTSYNEQFF. For the CDR3, the DNA is TGCGCCAGCAGCCAAGTAACCGTAACTTCCTACAATGAGCAGTTCTTC.

The rearrangement uses TRBV9 and TRBJ2-3; 8 nucleotides agree with TRBD2. CDR1 and CDR2 (germline): SGDLS, YYNGEE. The CDR3 is 17 residues long. The J segment lost 3 bases and the V segment lost 0 bases, leaving 9 bases of the junction unmatched. The CDR3 sequence is CASSVESERGRTDTQYF. DNA for the CDR3: TGTGCCAGCAGCGTAGAATCGGAGCGGGGGAGGACAGATACGCAGTATTTT.

The chain is built from TRBV28 and TRBJ2-4, with a tentative D call TRBD1 (6 bases). The CDR3 extends over 15 amino acids. CDR1 and CDR2 (germline): MDHEN, SYDVKM. With 5 bases removed from V and 7 bases from J, the gap between germline ends came to 18 bases. The CDR3 DNA reads TGTGCCAGCAGTCCACAGGGTGGGGAAGGGAACATTCAGTACTTC. This gives the protein CASSPQGGEGNIQYF.

V gene TRBV6-6 combines with J gene TRBJ2-7, with 14 bases that match TRBD2. The V segment lost 5 bases and the J segment 7 bases; nucleotides outside the gene matches: 10. Germline CDR1 and CDR2: MNHNY and SVGAGI (reference sequence). The CDR3 sequence is 16 residues long. The CDR3 DNA is TGTGCCAGCAGTCGTCCCGGGACTAGCGGGAGTGGGGAGCAGTACTTC. Protein: CASSRPGTSGSGEQYF.

This clone was detected only once. This sequence joins TRBV6-5 and TRBJ2-7, with 13 nucleotides matching TRBD2. Germline values: CDR1 MNHEY, CDR2 SVGAGI. The CDR3 contains 15 residues. Trimming removed 2 bases from V and 2 bases from J; junction bases left unmatched: 0. The CDR3 spells CASSYTSGGAYEQYF. The CDR3 DNA follows: TGTGCCAGCAGTTACACTAGCGGGGGGGCCTACGAGCAGTACTTC.

The chain uses TRBV14 and TRBJ2-1; 9 positions agree with TRBD2. Germline V gene lookup returns CDR1 SGHDN and CDR2 FVKESK. V was clipped by 1 base and J by 6 bases; unmatched bases: 4. CDR3 length: 15 amino acids. The CDR3 region is CASSQGGLAFNEQFF. The CDR3 DNA reads as TGTGCCAGCAGCCAAGGGGGACTAGCTTTCAATGAGCAGTTCTTC. Supplemented by reference TRBV14 and TRBJ2-1, the full variable domain reads EAGVTQFPSHSVIEKGQTVTLRCDPISGHDNLYWYRRVMGKEIKFLLHFVKESKQDESGMPNNRFLAERTGGTYSTLKVQPAELEDSGVYFCASSQGGLAFNEQFFGPGTRLTVL.

The chain joins TRBV6-1 to TRBJ1-4; D unresolved. V was shortened by 5 bases and J by 5 bases, with 12 bases between the two germline ends. Germline CDR1 and CDR2: MNHNS and SASEGT. This CDR3 contains 14 residues. The CDR3 DNA reads TGTGCCAGCAGTCTTCGAACTACGAATGAAAAACTGTTTTTT. It translates to CASSLRTTNEKLFF.

In DNA form, the CDR3 reads TGTGCCAGTATCGGGACAGGGCCCTACGAGCAGTACTTC. Residues: CASIGTGPYEQYF. This rearrangement joins TRBV19 to TRBJ2-7; TRBD1 aligns across 9 bases. Germline assignment: CDR1 LNHDA and CDR2 SQIVND (reference sequence). The CDR3 spans 13 residues. The V and J ends lost 7 bases and 2 bases, in that order; junction bases with no gene match: 3.

This chain uses TRBV5-4 with TRBJ1-1, with D hard to call. Germline V gives CDR1 SGHNT, CDR2 YYREEE (reference sequence). This CDR3 comprises 14 residues. V was shortened by 0 bases and J by 2 bases, with 8 bases between the two germline ends. Here the CDR3 DNA reads TGTGCCAGCAGCTTGGAGCAGGCTAACACTGAAGCTTTCTTT. This translates into CASSLEQANTEAFF.

The chain recombines TRBV11-2 with TRBJ1-2, with 7 bases that match TRBD1. Losses at the gene ends were 1 base for V and 5 bases for J; bases not matched to a gene: 4. The CDR3 loop spans 14 amino acids. Looked up from germline, CDR1 is SGHAT and CDR2 is FQNNGV. The CDR3 loop reads CASSLVPGGYGYTF. DNA of the CDR3: TGTGCCAGCAGCTTAGTTCCAGGGGGTTATGGCTACACCTTC.

This clone has a handful of counts. This sequence joins TRBV6-6 and TRBJ2-2; D is possibly TRBD1 (6 bases). CDR3 length: 16 residues. Trimming took off 4 bases at V and 7 bases at J, with 19 bases between the two ends. Germline V CDR1 and CDR2: MNHNY, SVGAGI (reference sequence). The CDR3 DNA is TGTGCCAGCAGTTTTCCCCAAACAGGGAAAGACGGGGAGCTGTTTTTT. As protein: CASSFPQTGKDGELFF.

This clone was seen only once. This chain uses TRBV20-1 with TRBJ1-5; no clear D. CDR1 DFQATT and CDR2 SNEGSKA come from the germline V gene (reference sequence). The CDR3 runs to 11 residues. V dropped 5 bases and J dropped 2 bases, with 4 bases sitting between them. DNA for the CDR3: TGCAGTGCTGGGCGCAATCAGCCCCAGCATTTT. It encodes CSAGRNQPQHF.

This clone showed up just once. The chain links TRBV6-1 to TRBJ1-1; TRBD1 matches at 8 bases. Looked up from germline, CDR1 is MNHNS and CDR2 is SASEGT. V was pared by 0 bases and J by 1 base, with 7 bases of the junction left unmatched. The CDR3 extends over 17 amino acids. The CDR3 spells CASSEARQGMWNTEAFF. As DNA, the CDR3 is TGTGCCAGCAGTGAAGCGCGACAGGGGATGTGGAACACTGAAGCTTTCTTT.

This chain joins TRBV6-5 and TRBJ2-1; 9 bases fit TRBD1. The germline CDR1 and CDR2 sequences are MNHEY and SVGAGI. V gave up 6 bases and J gave up 8 bases; unmatched junction bases: 5. The CDR3 runs 13 residues. CDR3 in amino acids: CASSRTGVDEQFF. The CDR3 nucleotides read TGTGCCAGCAGCAGGACAGGGGTCGATGAGCAGTTCTTC.

The V gene is TRBV29-1, the J gene TRBJ2-1; 13 nucleotides match TRBD2. Trimming removed 8 bases from V and 7 bases from J; junction bases left unmatched: 8. Germline assignment: CDR1 SQVTM and CDR2 ANQGSEA. The CDR3 spans 14 residues. CDR3 coding DNA: TGCAGCTCCGGACTAGCGGGAGTGAGGAATGAGCAGTTCTTC. As protein: CSSGLAGVRNEQFF.

This clone was observed a single time. The rearrangement uses TRBV11-3 and TRBJ2-1, with D possibly TRBD1 on 6 matching bases. There are 12 residues in the CDR3. The V end was cut by 5 bases, the J end by 10 bases, with 12 bases between. Germline V lookup: CDR1 SGHNT, CDR2 YENEEA. The DNA for the CDR3 is TGTGCCAGCAGCACCTCGGGGACAGAGCAGTTCTTC. It codes for CASSTSGTEQFF.

The V gene is TRBV13, the J gene TRBJ1-1; weak D call: TRBD1 (6 bases). Trimming shortened V by 6 bases and J by 1 base, and 15 bases separated the two germline ends. This CDR3 region has 15 residues. Germline V gene sequence: CDR1 PRHDT, CDR2 FYEKMQ (reference sequence). The CDR3 region is CASSLSGDGNTEAFF. The CDR3 bases are TGTGCCAGCAGTTTGTCAGGGGACGGGAACACTGAAGCTTTCTTT.

The chain uses TRBV5-5 and TRBJ1-2; 8 nucleotides align to TRBD1. The trim removed 3 bases at V and 3 bases at J, leaving 10 bases unmatched. Germline V gene sequence: CDR1 SGHKS, CDR2 YYEKEE (reference sequence). CDR3 length: 16 amino acids. CDR3 nucleotide sequence: TGTGCCAGCAGCTCCGAAATAACGACAGGGGACTATGGCTACACCTTC. Protein: CASSSEITTGDYGYTF.